Detailed here is one TCR beta chain. Trimming took off 5 bases at V and 6 bases at J, with 17 bases between the two ends. This CDR3 has 14 amino acids. Germline V gene data show CDR1 as SNHLY and CDR2 as FYNNEI. The source of the sample is a study of cytomegalovirus exposure and HLA in healthy donors. PCR involved 60 Vbeta and 13 Jbeta primers. Sequencing used immunoSEQ multiplex PCR; TCRdb keeps in-frame clones, though not all of them. The sample shows roughly 90,000 clones, around 80% of them seen only once. The rearrangement joins TRBV2 to TRBJ2-7, with a weak D call TRBD1 (5 bases). This clonotype originated in a man in his thirties or forties in good health and CMV-seronegative. The specimen was PBMCs. Here the CDR3 DNA reads TGTGCCAGCAGTTCCCAGGGTTCCTCGCTCGAGCAGTACTTC. It is translated as CASSSQGSSLEQYF. The full variable domain, completed using reference TRBV2 and TRBJ2-7, is EPEVTQTPSHQVTQMGQEVILRCVPISNHLYFYWYRQILGQKVEFLVSFYNNEISEKSEIFDDQFSVERPDGSNFTLKIRSTKLEDSAMYFCASSSQGSSLEQYFGPGTRLTVT.